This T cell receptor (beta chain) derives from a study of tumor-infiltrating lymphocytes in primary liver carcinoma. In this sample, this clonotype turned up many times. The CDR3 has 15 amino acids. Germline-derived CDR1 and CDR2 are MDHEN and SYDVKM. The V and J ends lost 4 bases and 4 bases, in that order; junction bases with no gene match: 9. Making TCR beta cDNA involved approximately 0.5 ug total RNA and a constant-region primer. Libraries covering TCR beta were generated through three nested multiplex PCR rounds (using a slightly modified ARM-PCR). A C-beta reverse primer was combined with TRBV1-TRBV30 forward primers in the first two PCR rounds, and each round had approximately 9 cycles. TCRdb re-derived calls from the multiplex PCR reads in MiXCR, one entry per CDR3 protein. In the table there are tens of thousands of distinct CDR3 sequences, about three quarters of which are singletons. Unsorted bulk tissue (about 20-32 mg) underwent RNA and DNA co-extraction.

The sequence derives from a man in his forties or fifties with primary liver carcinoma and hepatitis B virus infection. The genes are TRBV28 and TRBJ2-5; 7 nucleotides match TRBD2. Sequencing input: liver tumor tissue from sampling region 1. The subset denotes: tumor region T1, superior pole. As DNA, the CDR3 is TGTGCCAGCAGTTCCCTAAATGCGGGAGCAGAGACCCAGTACTTC. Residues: CASSSLNAGAETQYF. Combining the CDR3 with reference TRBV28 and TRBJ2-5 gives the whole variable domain DVKVTQSSRYLVKRTGEKVFLECVQDMDHENMFWYRQDPGLGLRLIYFSYDVKMKEKGDIPEGYSVSREKKERFSLILESASTNQTSMYLCASSSLNAGAETQYFGPGTRLLVL.